What follows is one T cell receptor (beta chain) and its context. This clone has only a few counts. It has no known antigen specificity. The sample holds no much larger clone one base away, and base qualities are not on file. This record comes from a study of beta chain features in type 1 diabetes (dated by TCRdb to 2016 to 2018). A note on the overall study: No differences in mean age, gender distribution, total cell number or subset yield were found between patients and healthy donors. Regulatory and stem cell-like memory subsets were isolated from only 8 patients and about 8 healthy donors, whereas naive and central memory subsets came from all 30 or so donors. The study compared TCRB repertoires of sorted circulating CD4+ T cell subsets between recently diagnosed type 1 diabetes patients and matched healthy donors. A total of under 120,000,000 sorted cells were examined across all samples, and RNA yield correlated strongly with the number of cells per subset. Beyond this particular receptor, the publication reports: Because cDNA rather than genomic DNA was sequenced, highly expressing activated cells could have been over-represented, although no difference in activation and CD3 levels was found between groups. PCR might favor shorter templates, but patient and control samples were amplified and corrected together, so any skew would affect both groups equally. Naive, central memory and regulatory TCRB repertoires appeared to be more similar among patients than among healthy donors. At VDJ recombination sites, type 1 diabetes patients had fewer insertions and more deleted nucleotides, which implies abnormalities in thymic rearrangement. Only small numbers of individuals were included in the HLA sub-analyses, which left unresolved whether HLA type had any influence on TCRB rearrangement. A moderate but significant shortening of TCRB CDR3 length was observed in type 1 diabetes patients in all four CD4+ subsets.

The entire isolated RNA was reverse transcribed using the High Capacity cDNA Reverse Transcription Kit, and thus expressed TCRB transcripts were sequenced. Deep immunoSEQ sequencing was performed on naive, central memory and regulatory T cell samples, with an average of roughly 3.3 million total reads per sample. Sorted cells were lysed in RLT buffer, and RNA was extracted using DNase-treated RNeasy Micro or Mini kits according to cell number. To prevent cross-contamination, every cell subset was processed on its own, while patient and healthy donor samples were processed together. The immunoSEQ multiplex PCR was used to amplify TCRB sequences from cDNA, yielding 87-bp fragments that span the CDR3 region. Sequencing of the amplicons was done on the Illumina HiSeq platform. Per the authors' processing: PCR bias was corrected computationally using synthetic template baselines, and reads within Hamming distance 2 were collapsed, with unmergeable singletons discarded. Reads were aligned to IMGT to assign V, D and J genes, CDR3 length, and insertions or deletions at six rearrangement sites. Within each subset, clonotype counts were normalized to sorted cell number, after which true diversity and Gini coefficients were computed with the tcR R package. Repertoire sharing was quantified using the overlap coefficient calculated on TCRB nucleotide sequences. As a proxy for the pre-selection repertoire, out-of-frame TCRB sequences from naive cells were analyzed. The table comes from immuneACCESS by way of TCRdb, which keeps in-frame sequences with V and J called. Part of the clones is missing from these tables; in studies checked, under half for an unresolved V gene and the rest for unknown reasons. V, J and clone size reflect that table, while D and trimming were determined from the DNA. The sample data list about 650,000 clones, and under 15% of these were observed just once. Clones ranked in the top ten supply roughly 0.11% of the sample.

A single peripheral blood draw of roughly 0.11 L on average was collected from each donor into heparinised tubes. Using a panel that included CD45RO, CCR7, CD25, CD127, CD95 and CD27, naive, central memory, regulatory and stem cell-like memory CD4+ T cells were sorted on a BD FACSAria II. All sorted populations exceeded 95% purity. Right away, PBMCs were isolated by Lymphoprep density gradient centrifugation and were stained directly, with no culture step. To minimize batch effects, samples were stained and sorted in pairs, one healthy donor with one patient per experiment. This clonotype originated in a man between 25 and 39 years old with type 1 diabetes. Sequences were obtained from naive CD4+ T cells from blood. In light of the paper, this sample's cell subset or site label describes: true naive CD4+ T cells.

The sequenced DNA: TGTGCCTGGTGGGTTCCGGGACGGCTCCCCTACGAGCAGTACTTC. Its product reads: CAWWVPGRLPYEQYF. Recombination linked TRBV30 to TRBJ2-7; the D gene is tentatively TRBD1 or TRBD2, each matching 5 bases. Spanning cysteine to phenylalanine, the CDR3 consists of 15 amino acids. Only CDR3 DNA is held: 45 bases, read in frame from base 1. The germline ends are 19 bases apart after V is trimmed by 5 bases and J by 2 bases. CDR1 and CDR2 (GTSNPN, SVGIG) derive from the germline V gene (reference sequence).